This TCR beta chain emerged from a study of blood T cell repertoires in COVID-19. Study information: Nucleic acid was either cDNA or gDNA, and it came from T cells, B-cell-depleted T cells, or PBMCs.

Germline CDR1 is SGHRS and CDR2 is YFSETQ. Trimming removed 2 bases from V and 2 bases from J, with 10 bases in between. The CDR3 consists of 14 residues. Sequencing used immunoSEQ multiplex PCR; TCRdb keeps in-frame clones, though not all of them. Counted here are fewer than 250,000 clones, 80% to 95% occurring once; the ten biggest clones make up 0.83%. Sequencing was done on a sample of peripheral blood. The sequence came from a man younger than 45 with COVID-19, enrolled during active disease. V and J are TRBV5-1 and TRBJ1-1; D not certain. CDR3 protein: CASSFRPGNTEAFF. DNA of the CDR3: TGCGCCAGCAGCTTCCGGCCAGGAAACACTGAAGCTTTCTTT.